These T cell receptor beta chains were read from a single sample in a study of blood T cell repertoires in COVID-19. Sequencing was performed with immunoSEQ multiplex PCR; in TCRdb, only in-frame clones are kept and a portion is missing. The top ten clones hold around 4% of a sample with 35,000 to 50,000 clones, 70% to 90% of them seen once. The sample taken for sequencing was peripheral blood. These receptors originate from a man aged 55 to 70 with acute or convalescent COVID-19. CDR3s leave out the opening cysteine and the closing phenylalanine or tryptophan.

j_call: TRBJ2-1; v_call: TRBV7-8; cdr3_aa: ASSLAGGNEQF
j_call: TRBJ1-5; v_call: TRBV6-2/TRBV6-3; cdr3_aa: ASSPVTGMTQPQH
j_call: TRBJ1-4; v_call: TRBV15; cdr3_aa: ATSRDHEGADNEKLF
j_call: TRBJ2-1; v_call: TRBV5-1; cdr3_aa: ASSLGGGSSYNEQF
j_call: TRBJ1-2; v_call: TRBV5-1; cdr3_aa: ASSLLQGLYGYT
j_call: TRBJ2-5; v_call: TRBV6-5; cdr3_aa: ASSLQGQETQY
j_call: TRBJ2-2; v_call: TRBV9; cdr3_aa: ASSSNTGNTGELF
j_call: TRBJ2-1; v_call: TRBV6-5; cdr3_aa: ASSQDRPSYNEQF
j_call: TRBJ2-3; v_call: TRBV5-1; cdr3_aa: ASSLGLAGDTQY
j_call: TRBJ2-5; v_call: TRBV5-1; cdr3_aa: ASSSLVAETQY
j_call: TRBJ1-5; v_call: TRBV19; cdr3_aa: ASSRSWTERVKH
j_call: TRBJ1-1; v_call: TRBV30; cdr3_aa: AWKVSGGTEAF
j_call: TRBJ1-5; v_call: TRBV24-1; cdr3_aa: ATSEPGMANQPQH
j_call: TRBJ1-1; v_call: TRBV9; cdr3_aa: ASTSQGNTEAF
j_call: TRBJ1-5; v_call: TRBV5-1; cdr3_aa: ASSLGGGNQPQH
j_call: TRBJ2-3; v_call: TRBV29-1; cdr3_aa: SVEFGGYTDTQY
j_call: TRBJ2-7; v_call: TRBV15; cdr3_aa: ATSRGDRGYEQY
j_call: TRBJ2-3; v_call: TRBV11-2; cdr3_aa: ASSLEAGDTDTQY
j_call: TRBJ1-2; v_call: TRBV3-1/TRBV3-2; cdr3_aa: ASSQDGGVANYGYT
j_call: TRBJ1-2; v_call: TRBV14; cdr3_aa: ASSQVIRQGRSYGYT
j_call: TRBJ1-5; v_call: TRBV7-2; cdr3_aa: ASSLGPYQPQH
j_call: TRBJ1-2; v_call: TRBV6-5; cdr3_aa: ASTKSGGLRGYT